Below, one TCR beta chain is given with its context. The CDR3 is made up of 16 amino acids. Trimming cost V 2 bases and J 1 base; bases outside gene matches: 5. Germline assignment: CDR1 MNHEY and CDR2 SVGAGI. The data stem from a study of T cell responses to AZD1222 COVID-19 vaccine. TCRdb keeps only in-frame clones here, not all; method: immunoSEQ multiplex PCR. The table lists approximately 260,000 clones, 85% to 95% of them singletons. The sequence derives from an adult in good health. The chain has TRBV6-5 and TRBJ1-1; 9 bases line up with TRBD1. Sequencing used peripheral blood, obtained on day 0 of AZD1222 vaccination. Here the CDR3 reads CASSYGTGTTNTEAFF. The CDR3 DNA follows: TGTGCCAGCAGTTACGGGACAGGGACCACGAACACTGAAGCTTTCTTT.